These T cell receptor beta chains were read from a single sample in a study of cytomegalovirus exposure and HLA in healthy donors. Sequencing used immunoSEQ multiplex PCR; TCRdb keeps in-frame clones, though not all of them. Here the sample spans fewer than 55,000 clones, roughly 72% being singletons. The sequenced material came from PBMCs. Receptor source: a woman aged 45-65 years in good health and CMV-seropositive. The CDR3 runs from the conserved cysteine through the conserved F or W. A D gene is named only where the DNA matches it firmly. Clone size is not always given. Where it is, it says once, few, many or a class for expanded clones.

abundance	v_gene	j_gene	d_gene	CDR3aa	CDR3nt
NA	TRBV7-9	TRBJ2-7	TRBD2	CASRPSTSGGREQYF	TGTGCCAGCAGACCCTCAACTAGCGGGGGAAGGGAGCAGTACTTC
NA	TRBV29-1	TRBJ1-1	TRBD1	CSADLQGLRAEAFF	TGCAGCGCCGATCTACAGGGGTTGCGTGCTGAAGCTTTCTTT
NA	TRBV7-2	TRBJ2-7	TRBD2	CASSFIAGGPGYYEQYF	TGTGCCAGCAGCTTCATAGCGGGAGGGCCAGGCTACTACGAGCAGTACTTC
once	TRBV5-8	TRBJ1-1	NA	CASSLARVGMNTEAFF	TGTGCCAGCAGCTTGGCTAGAGTCGGGATGAACACTGAAGCTTTCTTT
NA	TRBV5-4	TRBJ1-1	NA	CASSRGTYMNTEAFF	TGTGCCAGCAGCCGGGGGACTTACATGAACACTGAAGCTTTCTTT
NA	TRBV7-8	TRBJ1-5	NA	CASSLEGSGFRQPQHF	TGTGCCAGCAGCTTAGAAGGGTCAGGGTTTAGGCAGCCCCAGCATTTT
few	TRBV25-1	TRBJ1-2	TRBD1	CASSGDRRRGYTF	TGTGCCAGCAGTGGGGACAGGAGGCGTGGCTACACCTTC
NA	TRBV2	TRBJ2-1	TRBD2	CASSASGTSGVGVNEQFF	TGTGCCAGCAGCGCCTCCGGGACTAGCGGGGTGGGGGTCAATGAGCAGTTCTTC
once	TRBV9	TRBJ2-5	TRBD2	CASSVAGGARETQYF	TGTGCCAGCAGCGTAGCCGGGGGGGCGAGGGAGACCCAGTACTTC
NA	TRBV2	TRBJ1-1	TRBD1	CASRSQGQLGTEAFF	TGTGCCAGCAGATCTCAGGGACAGCTTGGCACTGAAGCTTTCTTT
NA	TRBV29-1	TRBJ2-5	TRBD2	CSVEISGSQETQYF	TGCAGCGTTGAAATAAGCGGGAGCCAAGAGACCCAGTACTTC
NA	TRBV29-1	TRBJ2-2	NA	CSVQLTVPNTGELFF	TGCAGCGTTCAATTGACAGTGCCGAACACCGGGGAGCTGTTTTTT
NA	TRBV28	TRBJ2-3	TRBD2	CASSLAGGGSTDTQYF	TGTGCCAGCAGCCTGGCGGGCGGGGGAAGCACAGATACGCAGTATTTT
NA	TRBV4-1	TRBJ2-5	NA	CASSQAGDRRRETQYF	TGCGCCAGCAGCCAAGCGGGAGACCGAAGGAGGGAGACCCAGTACTTC
once	TRBV30	TRBJ2-7	TRBD1	CAWSRHVPGQGQAEQYF	TGTGCCTGGTCACGCCACGTCCCGGGACAGGGTCAGGCCGAGCAGTACTTC
NA	TRBV30	TRBJ2-3	TRBD1	CAWMFGQGKTDTQYF	TGTGCCTGGATGTTTGGACAGGGGAAGACAGATACGCAGTATTTT
once	TRBV5-1	TRBJ2-2	TRBD1	CASSGQGTNTGELFF	TGCGCCAGCAGCGGACAGGGGACGAACACCGGGGAGCTGTTTTTT
NA	TRBV10-3	TRBJ1-2	TRBD1	CAISESSGRTGKDGYTF	TGTGCCATCAGTGAGTCAAGTGGACGGACAGGGAAAGATGGCTACACCTTC
few	TRBV4-1	TRBJ1-6	NA	CASSQRQLNSPLHF	TGCGCCAGCAGCCAGCGGCAATTGAATTCACCCCTCCACTTT
NA	TRBV7-9	TRBJ2-3	TRBD2	CASSRSGRRDTQYF	TGTGCCAGCAGCCGTAGCGGGAGAAGAGATACGCAGTATTTT
NA	TRBV4-3	TRBJ2-7	NA	CASSQSRALDEQYF	TGCGCCAGCAGCCAATCCAGGGCATTGGACGAGCAGTACTTC
NA	TRBV28	TRBJ1-2	NA	CASSPVVPDRGTF	TGTGCCAGCAGCCCGGTCGTCCCCGATAGGGGGACCTTC
NA	TRBV7-9	TRBJ1-1	NA	CASSLQSEAFF	TGTGCCAGCAGCTTACAGTCTGAAGCTTTCTTT
many	TRBV7-8	TRBJ1-6	TRBD1	CASSLVNVLSRGSDNNSPLHF	TGTGCCAGCAGCTTAGTTAATGTACTGAGCAGGGGGAGTGATAATAATTCACCCCTCCACTTT
once	TRBV19	TRBJ2-5	NA	CASGERGETQYF	TGTGCCAGTGGGGAGAGGGGGGAGACCCAGTACTTC
NA	TRBV7-9	TRBJ2-2	TRBD2	CASSSKTSPNTGELFF	TGTGCCAGCAGCTCAAAGACTAGCCCGAACACCGGGGAGCTGTTTTTT
NA	TRBV7-9	TRBJ2-1	NA	CASSVELNEQFF	TGTGCCAGCAGCGTAGAACTTAATGAGCAGTTCTTC
NA	TRBV28	TRBJ1-4	TRBD1	CASSSLGQGANEKLFF	TGTGCCAGCAGTTCTCTCGGACAGGGGGCTAATGAAAAACTGTTTTTT
NA	TRBV4-3	TRBJ1-1	TRBD1	CASSQGQGVPEAFF	TGCGCCAGCAGCCAAGGACAGGGGGTGCCTGAAGCTTTCTTT
NA	TRBV4-1	TRBJ2-7	NA	CASSQDGGYEQYF	TGCGCCAGCAGCCAAGATGGGGGGTACGAGCAGTACTTC
NA	TRBV7-3	TRBJ2-7	NA	CASSLTIGGWQYF	TGTGCCAGCAGCTTAACTATAGGCGGGTGGCAGTACTTC
NA	TRBV5-1	TRBJ2-7	TRBD2	CASSSQVAGSSYEQYF	TGCGCCAGCAGCTCCCAAGTAGCGGGGAGCTCCTACGAGCAGTACTTC
NA	TRBV28	TRBJ1-4	TRBD1	CASSFGTGAANEKLFF	TGTGCCAGCAGTTTTGGGACAGGGGCGGCTAATGAAAAACTGTTTTTT
NA	TRBV18	TRBJ1-6	TRBD1	CASSPGTGGRNSPLHF	TGTGCCAGCTCACCCGGCACAGGGGGCCGTAATTCACCCCTCCACTTT
NA	TRBV7-6	TRBJ2-1	NA	CASRGGGGGSNEQFF	TGTGCCAGCCGAGGGGGGGGCGGGGGCTCCAATGAGCAGTTCTTC
NA	TRBV7-8	TRBJ2-3	TRBD2	CASSRSGRITDTQYF	TGTGCCAGCAGCCGTAGCGGGAGGATCACAGATACGCAGTATTTT
few	TRBV5-4	TRBJ1-3	NA	CASSWRGGDSGNTIYF	TGTGCCAGCAGCTGGAGGGGGGGCGACTCTGGAAACACCATATATTTT
NA	TRBV6-1	TRBJ1-2	TRBD1	CASSDTTGGSGYGYTF	TGTGCCAGCAGTGATACCACAGGGGGCAGTGGCTATGGCTACACCTTC
NA	TRBV7-2	TRBJ2-7	TRBD1	CASSPGQVYEQYF	TGTGCCAGCAGCCCCGGACAGGTTTACGAGCAGTACTTC
medium-sized	TRBV6-4	TRBJ2-3	NA	CASSDSGLADTQYF	TGTGCCAGCAGTGACTCGGGACTCGCAGATACGCAGTATTTT
few	TRBV27	TRBJ1-4	NA	CASSSRAANEKLFF	TGTGCCAGCAGTTCAAGAGCGGCTAATGAAAAACTGTTTTTT
NA	TRBV18	TRBJ2-1	NA	CASSRNSNEQFF	TGTGCCAGCTCACGAAACTCGAATGAGCAGTTCTTC
NA	TRBV11-2	TRBJ2-6	NA	CASSPYKGANVLTF	TGTGCCAGCAGCCCGTATAAAGGGGCCAACGTCCTGACTTTC
NA	TRBV6-6	TRBJ2-4	NA	CASSYSGQIQNIQYF	TGTGCCAGCAGTTACTCCGGACAGATTCAGAACATTCAGTACTTC
NA	TRBV7-2	TRBJ2-7	TRBD2	CASSPGGNRFKQYF	TGTGCCAGCAGCCCCGGGGGGAACCGGTTCAAGCAGTACTTC